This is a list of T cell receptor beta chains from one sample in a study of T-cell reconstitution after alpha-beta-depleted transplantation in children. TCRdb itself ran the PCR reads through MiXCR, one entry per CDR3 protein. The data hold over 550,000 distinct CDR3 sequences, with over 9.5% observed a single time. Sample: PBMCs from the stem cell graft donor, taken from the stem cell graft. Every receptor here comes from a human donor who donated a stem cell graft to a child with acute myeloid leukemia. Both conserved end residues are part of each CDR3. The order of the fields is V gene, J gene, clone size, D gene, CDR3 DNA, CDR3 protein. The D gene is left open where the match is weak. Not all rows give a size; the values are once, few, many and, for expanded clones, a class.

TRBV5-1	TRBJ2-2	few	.	TGCGCCAGCAGCAGGGACTTTCCGAACACCGGGGAGCTGTTTTTT	CASSRDFPNTGELFF
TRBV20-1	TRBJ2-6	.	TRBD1	TGCAGTGCGTTCGACAGGGGTCCTAGAGTTCCACTTACGGGGGCCAACGTCCTGACTTTC	CSAFDRGPRVPLTGANVLTF
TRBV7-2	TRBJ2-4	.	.	TGTGCCAGCAGCTTATTTGGGGCCAAAAACATTCAGTACTTC	CASSLFGAKNIQYF
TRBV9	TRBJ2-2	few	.	TGTGCCAGCACCGGCCGGACCGGGGAGCTGTTTTTT	CASTGRTGELFF
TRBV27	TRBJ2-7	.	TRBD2	TGTGCCAGCAGTTCCCCTCTGCGGGAGGGGGGCTCCTACGAGCAGTACTTC	CASSSPLREGGSYEQYF
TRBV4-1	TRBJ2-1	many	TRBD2	TGCGCCAGCAGCCAATTTCAGACTAGCCCTTTCGGCTACAATGAGCAGTTCTTC	CASSQFQTSPFGYNEQFF
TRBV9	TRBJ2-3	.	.	TGTGCCAGCAGCGTAGGGGGGACTGCGAGCACAGATACGCAGTATTTT	CASSVGGTASTDTQYF
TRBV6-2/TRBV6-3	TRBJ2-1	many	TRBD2	TGTGCCTCTGAGAGCGGGAGCAGGAATGAGCAGTTCTTC	CASESGSRNEQFF
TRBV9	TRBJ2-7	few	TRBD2	TGTGCCAGCAGCGTGGGGCGGGAGTGGTCCTACGAGCAGTACTTC	CASSVGREWSYEQYF
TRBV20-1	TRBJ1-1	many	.	TGCAGTGCTAGAGGCGGACAGAGGAATTCTGCTTTCTTT	CSARGGQRNSAFF
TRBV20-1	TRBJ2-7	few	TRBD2	TGCAGTGCTAGAGATGGAGCGGGAGTGGCGTACGAGCAGTACTTC	CSARDGAGVAYEQYF
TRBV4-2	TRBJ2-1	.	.	TGTGCCATGAGCCCCGGGCTCCAGGGCGAGCAGTTCTTC	CAMSPGLQGEQFF
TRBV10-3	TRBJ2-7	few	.	TGTGCCATCAGTGATCCGAAGGGAGAAGGATACGAGCAGTACTTC	CAISDPKGEGYEQYF
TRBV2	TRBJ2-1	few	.	TGTGCCAGCGGACCAGGGTTCGGTGAGCAGTTCTTC	CASGPGFGEQFF
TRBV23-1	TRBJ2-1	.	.	TGCGCCAGAGTCCCGGTGGCGGCTAATACATACAATGAGCAGTTCTTC	CARVPVAANTYNEQFF
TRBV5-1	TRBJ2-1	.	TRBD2	TGCGCCAGCAGCCTGGGACTAGCGGGAGGGGCCGCCTACAATGAGCAGTTCTTC	CASSLGLAGGAAYNEQFF
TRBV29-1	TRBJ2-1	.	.	TGCACCCAGCCATCGACTGTTTTAAATGAGCAGTTCTTC	CTQPSTVLNEQFF
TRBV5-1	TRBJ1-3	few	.	TGCGCCAGCAGCCTGGAAGGTTCAAGCTCTGGAAACACCATATATTTT	CASSLEGSSSGNTIYF
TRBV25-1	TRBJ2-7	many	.	TGTGCCAGCAGTGAAACACTCTCCTACGAGCAGTACTTC	CASSETLSYEQYF
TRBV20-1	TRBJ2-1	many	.	TGCAGTGCTACGCCCAGGGACGAGCAGTTCTTC	CSATPRDEQFF
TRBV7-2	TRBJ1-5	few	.	TGTGCCAGCAGCCCCCAAGGAGGGGCCCCACGGGATCAGCCCCAGCATTTT	CASSPQGGAPRDQPQHF
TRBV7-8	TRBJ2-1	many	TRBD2	TGTGCCAGCAGGCTAGCGGGAGGGAGGAGTAATGAGCAGTTCTTC	CASRLAGGRSNEQFF
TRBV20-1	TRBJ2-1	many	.	TGCAGTGCTAGACCACTTGTAGGTGAGCAGTTCTTC	CSARPLVGEQFF
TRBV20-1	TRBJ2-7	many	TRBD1	TGCAGTGCTAGAAAGGACAGGCAACCCTACGAGCAGTACTTC	CSARKDRQPYEQYF
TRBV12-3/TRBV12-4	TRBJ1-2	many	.	TGTGCCAGCAGTTTAGCGGCAGTAAGAAGGGGCTACACCTTC	CASSLAAVRRGYTF
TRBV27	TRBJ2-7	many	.	TGTGCCAGCAAACTCTTAGGGCAGAACTACGAGCAGTACTTC	CASKLLGQNYEQYF
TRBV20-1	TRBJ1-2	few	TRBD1	TGCAGTGCCAGCCGGACAGGGAACGCCCGCGCCGGGGGCTACACCTTC	CSASRTGNARAGGYTF
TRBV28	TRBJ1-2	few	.	TGTGCCAGCAGGGACGCTCCCGGAGTGGAGGGCTACACCTTC	CASRDAPGVEGYTF
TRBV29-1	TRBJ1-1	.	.	TGCAGCGTTGAAGTCTCGGGACTGCGGAGTAAGGCTTTCTTT	CSVEVSGLRSKAFF
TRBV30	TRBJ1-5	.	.	TGTGCCTGGAGTAAGGCCACAGGTCAGCCCCAGCATTTT	CAWSKATGQPQHF
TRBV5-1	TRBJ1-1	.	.	TGCGCCAGCAGCCCCCACGCGGGATCCCAACCTAAGAACACTGAAGCTTTCTTT	CASSPHAGSQPKNTEAFF